Listed here are 27 T cell receptor beta chains from one sample, sequenced in a study of identical twins. TCRdb recomputed calls from the 5' RACE reads with MiXCR, one row per CDR3 protein. In the table there are approximately 410,000 distinct CDR3 sequences, 15% to 20% of which are singletons. The sequenced sample consisted of naive T cells sorted from blood. These TCRs come from a man aged 50-60 years in good health.

CDR3 amino acids: CATSDLSSGDNEQFF. The CDR3 nucleotides read TGTGCCACCAGTGATTTGAGCTCAGGGGACAATGAGCAGTTCTTC. This chain joins TRBV24-1 and TRBJ2-1; perhaps TRBD1 as D (6 bases). The ends were cut back, 0 bases at V and 5 bases at J, with 10 bases in the middle. Germline V gene sequence: CDR1 KGHDR, CDR2 SFDVKD. The CDR3 contains 15 residues.

The chain couples TRBV20-1 to TRBJ2-7, with D perhaps TRBD2 (5 bases). V was pared by 4 bases and J by 3 bases, with 10 bases between. Per the germline V gene, CDR1 is DFQATT and CDR2 is SNEGSKA (reference sequence). This CDR3 is built from 12 residues. As DNA, the CDR3 is TGCAGTGCTAAAGAGCGGTACTACGAGCAGTACTTC. Protein sequence: CSAKERYYEQYF.

In its sample, this clonotype was seen a few times. The CDR3, as DNA: TGCGCCAGCAGTGAGAGGGCAGGCCCCAGCAATCAGCCCCAGCATTTT. Translated, it gives CASSERAGPSNQPQHF. This sequence joins TRBV10-2 and TRBJ1-5, with D hard to call. V lost 2 bases to trimming and J lost 1 base, with 12 bases between them. Germline V gene lookup returns CDR1 WSHSY and CDR2 SAAADI. The CDR3 runs 16 residues.

This clonotype came up many times. V gene TRBV7-6 combines with J gene TRBJ2-5, with D tentatively TRBD2 (7 bases). The CDR3 has 14 residues. Per the germline V gene, CDR1 is SGHVS and CDR2 is FNYEAQ. Deletions cut 3 bases from V and 4 bases from J, with 12 bases between. The DNA of the CDR3 is TGTGCCAGCAGCTTGGGGGGGGGCAGAGAGACCCAGTACTTC. Its protein product is CASSLGGGRETQYF.

V usage is TRBV7-6 and J usage is TRBJ2-3; perhaps TRBD2 as D (6 bases). Trimming shortened V by 5 bases and J by 7 bases, and 19 bases separated the two germline ends. Per germline, CDR1 SGHVS and CDR2 FNYEAQ. The CDR3 runs to 15 residues. CDR3 loop: CASSPELAIGNTQYF. CDR3 nucleotides: TGTGCCAGCAGCCCCGAACTAGCAATAGGAAATACGCAGTATTTT.

The chain combines TRBV7-3 with TRBJ2-1, with 13 bases that match TRBD2. Germline-derived CDR1 and CDR2 are SGHTA and FQGTGA. V lost 2 bases to trimming and J lost 9 bases; unmatched junction nucleotides: 1. The CDR3 has 14 residues. CDR3 in DNA: TGTGCCAGCAGCTTAGGGACTAGCGGGACTGAGCAGTTCTTC. It translates to CASSLGTSGTEQFF.

J is TRBJ1-5 and V is TRBV12-3 or TRBV12-4; D is unresolved. This CDR3 has 13 residues. Trimming cost V 6 bases and J 6 bases, with 12 bases left between them. The chain's CDR3 is CASSRARGQPQHF. The CDR3 DNA is TGTGCCAGCAGCCGGGCCCGGGGTCAGCCCCAGCATTTT.

This clonotype was seen more than once but under ten times. The V and J genes are TRBV20-1 and TRBJ2-7; 16 nucleotides align to TRBD2. V shed 5 bases, J shed 3 bases, and the junction held 16 bases outside the gene matches. There are 19 residues in the CDR3. The germline V gene encodes CDR1 DFQATT and CDR2 SNEGSKA (reference sequence). The CDR3 region is CSAQKPGLAGGLVNYEQYF. CDR3 sequence (DNA): TGCAGTGCTCAAAAACCGGGACTAGCGGGAGGGCTAGTGAACTACGAGCAGTACTTC.

The chain couples TRBV7-3 to TRBJ1-1; no reliable D call. V gave up 5 bases and J gave up 0 bases, with 13 bases separating them. The CDR3 has 15 amino acids. Per the germline V gene, CDR1 is SGHTA and CDR2 is FQGTGA. The CDR3, as DNA: TGTGCCAGCAGCACTCGGCCAGACATGAACACTGAAGCTTTCTTT. This gives the protein CASSTRPDMNTEAFF. Supplemented by reference TRBV7-3 and TRBJ1-1, the full variable domain reads GAGVSQTPSNKVTEKGKYVELRCDPISGHTALYWYRQSLGQGPEFLIYFQGTGAADDSGLPNDRFFAVRPEGSVSTLKIQRTERGDSAVYLCASSTRPDMNTEAFFGQGTRLTVV.

This clonotype was counted at least ten times. J is TRBJ2-1 and V is TRBV30, with D perhaps matching TRBD1 or TRBD2 (6 bases each). Trimming cost V 0 bases and J 2 bases, with 11 bases left between them. Germline values: CDR1 GTSNPN, CDR2 SVGIG (reference sequence). The CDR3 has 15 amino acids. The chain's CDR3 is CAWSVLGGPYNEQFF. The CDR3 DNA reads TGTGCCTGGAGTGTACTGGGGGGCCCCTACAATGAGCAGTTCTTC.

The V gene is TRBV7-9, the J gene TRBJ2-2; D gene uncertain. The CDR3 runs 17 residues. Germline V gene data show CDR1 as SEHNR and CDR2 as FQNEAQ (reference sequence). V lost 4 bases, J lost 2 bases, and 17 bases lay in between. The CDR3 region has the DNA TGTGCCAGCAGCTCCCTCATCAAAACCCTCAACACCGGGGAGCTGTTTTTT. This gives the protein CASSSLIKTLNTGELFF.

About this clonotype: A much larger clone differs from this one at a single base, so this may be a read error. V is TRBV7-8 and J is TRBJ2-6, with D possibly being TRBD1 or TRBD2 (5 bases each). CDR3 length equals 17 residues. CDR1 is SGHVS, CDR2 FQNEAQ, per germline. The CDR3 region has the DNA TGTGCCTGCAGCGGAAGTCAGGGCTTCTCTGGGGCCAACGTCCTGACTTTC. Translation: CACSGSQGFSGANVLTF.

This clonotype turned up a few times. The CDR3 sequence is CASNDRGLATGELFF. In DNA, the CDR3 is TGTGCCAGTAACGACAGGGGACTTGCCACCGGGGAGCTGTTTTTT. The chain couples TRBV6-1 to TRBJ2-2; 8 bases match TRBD1. This CDR3 is 15 amino acids long. Trimming at V came to 9 bases and at J to 4 bases, leaving 10 bases not matched to a gene. Germline V gene lookup returns CDR1 MNHNS and CDR2 SASEGT.

The chain links TRBV5-1 to TRBJ2-5; maybe TRBD2 (6 bases). Germline CDR1 SGHRS, CDR2 YFSETQ. Trimming shortened V by 0 bases and J by 4 bases, and 16 bases separated the two germline ends. The CDR3 has 16 residues. The CDR3 protein is CASSLGVAGIGETQYF. CDR3 DNA: TGCGCCAGCAGCTTGGGAGTCGCGGGGATCGGAGAGACCCAGTACTTC.

The V and J genes are TRBV25-1 and TRBJ2-6; D unclear. Per germline, CDR1 MGHDK and CDR2 SYGVNS. Trimming stripped 9 bases from V and 3 bases from J, with 6 bases between. This CDR3 has 12 amino acids. CDR3 DNA sequence: TGTGCCAGTGCGGTTGGGGCCAACGTCCTGACTTTC. It is translated as CASAVGANVLTF. Using reference TRBV25-1 and TRBJ2-6 for the parts outside the CDR3, the full variable domain is EADIYQTPRYLVIGTGKKITLECSQTMGHDKMYWYQQDPGMELHLIHYSYGVNSTEKGDLSSESTVSRIRTEHFPLTLESARPSHTSQYLCASAVGANVLTFGAGSRLTVL.

This clonotype was recorded a few times. The genes are TRBV27 and TRBJ2-7; 7 bases agree with TRBD2. The CDR3 has 12 residues. Trimming cost V 5 bases and J 6 bases; bases outside gene matches: 4. Germline V gene sequence: CDR1 MNHEY, CDR2 SMNVEV (reference sequence). CDR3 DNA: TGTGCCAGCAGTACCTTAGCGGGCGAGCAGTACTTC. This codes for CASSTLAGEQYF.

This sequence joins TRBV5-1 and TRBJ1-5; D is undetermined. The CDR3 has 14 residues. Germline V CDR1 and CDR2: SGHRS, YFSETQ. V lost 0 bases to trimming and J lost 9 bases, with 13 bases between them. The CDR3 nucleotides read TGCGCCAGCAGCTTGGAAGCAGGAGGTCGGCCCCAGCATTTT. The encoded protein is CASSLEAGGRPQHF.

This clonotype was picked up many times. The rearrangement links TRBV11-2 to TRBJ1-2, with TRBD1 as a possible D gene (5 bases). This CDR3 has 16 amino acids. Trimming removed 4 bases from V and 2 bases from J, with 17 bases in between. The V gene's germline CDR1 is SGHAT and CDR2 FQNNGV. CDR3 loop: CASSSSRDSGNYGYTF. CDR3 coding DNA: TGTGCCAGCAGCTCGTCACGGGACTCTGGGAACTATGGCTACACCTTC.

This clonotype was seen only a few times. The V gene is TRBV20-1, the J gene TRBJ2-1, with D tentatively TRBD2 (6 bases). Germline V gene lookup returns CDR1 DFQATT and CDR2 SNEGSKA (reference sequence). With 6 bases removed from V and 0 bases from J, the gap between germline ends came to 15 bases. The CDR3 extends over 15 amino acids. The CDR3 loop reads CSAESGRNSYNEQFF. CDR3 DNA sequence: TGCAGTGCGGAAAGCGGGCGAAACTCCTACAATGAGCAGTTCTTC.

The chain couples TRBV6-2 or TRBV6-3 to TRBJ2-1; D is perhaps TRBD2 (7 bases). Trimming took off 0 bases at V and 7 bases at J, with 16 bases between the two ends. The CDR3 contains 16 residues. Looked up from germline, CDR1 is MNHEY and CDR2 is SVGEGT. CDR3 loop: CASSYSSPGGTNEQFF. The CDR3 coding sequence is TGTGCCAGCAGTTACTCGAGCCCGGGGGGCACGAATGAGCAGTTCTTC.

In this sample, this clonotype turned up many times. The CDR3 reads CASSLQGTQPQHF. CDR3 in DNA: TGCGCCAGCAGCTTACAGGGGACTCAGCCCCAGCATTTT. The chain combines TRBV5-1 with TRBJ1-5; 7 nucleotides align to TRBD1. The germline gives CDR1 SGHRS, CDR2 YFSETQ. CDR3 length equals 13 residues. Losses at the gene ends were 2 bases for V and 6 bases for J; bases not matched to a gene: 2.

This chain uses TRBV12-3 or TRBV12-4 with TRBJ1-4, with unresolved D. The CDR3 totals 14 residues. Trimming removed 5 bases at V and 6 bases at J, with 13 bases between. The CDR3 DNA sequence: TGTGCCAGCAGTAACACTGCAGGAGATGAAAAACTGTTTTTT. It encodes CASSNTAGDEKLFF.

V usage is TRBV20-1 and J usage is TRBJ2-7, with 11 bases matching TRBD1. The V and J ends lost 0 bases and 4 bases, in that order; junction bases with no gene match: 8. The CDR3 is made up of 16 amino acids. Looked up from germline, CDR1 is DFQATT and CDR2 is SNEGSKA (reference sequence). CDR3 DNA sequence: TGCAGTGCTAGAGATCTTGGGACAGGGGGTCTATACGAGCAGTACTTC. It yields the protein CSARDLGTGGLYEQYF.

This clonotype was detected only a few times. The chain joins TRBV4-1 to TRBJ2-7; possibly TRBD1 for D (5 bases). Trimming pared 3 bases from V and 6 bases from J, leaving 18 bases between. CDR3 length: 15 residues. Germline V gene data show CDR1 as MGHRA and CDR2 as YSYEKL. CDR3 amino acids: CASSHGDRFLSEQYF. The CDR3 nucleotides read TGCGCCAGCAGCCACGGTGACAGATTCTTGAGCGAGCAGTACTTC.

With regard to this clonotype: At one of its ends the junction is not consistent with the germline gene, which may arise from a read error. The chain uses TRBV20-1 and TRBJ2-7; D perhaps matches TRBD2 (5 bases). This CDR3 comprises 14 residues. Germline V gene sequence: CDR1 DFQATT, CDR2 SNEGSKA (reference sequence). This chain's CDR3 is CSDRDGGSIYEQYF. The CDR3, as DNA: TGCAGTGATAGAGATGGTGGGAGTATCTACGAGCAGTACTTC.

The sample holds many counts of this clonotype. The V call is TRBV5-1, the J call TRBJ2-7; TRBD1 might be the D (5 bases). CDR1 and CDR2 from the germline V gene are SGHRS and YFSETQ. The length of the CDR3 is 15 residues. Trimming took 0 bases from V and 5 from J, leaving 15 bases between them. The DNA of the CDR3 is TGCGCCAGCAGCTTGGAGGGGCAGGGATTAAACGAGCAGTACTTC. Translated: CASSLEGQGLNEQYF.

Many counts were recorded for this clonotype. This chain joins TRBV7-2 and TRBJ2-7; D is ambiguous. Trimming stripped 2 bases from V and 6 bases from J, with 11 bases between. Germline V gene sequence: CDR1 SGHTA, CDR2 FQGNSA. CDR3 length: 13 residues. CDR3 protein: CASSLTRIGEQYF. DNA of the CDR3: TGTGCCAGCAGCTTAACCAGGATCGGCGAGCAGTACTTC. The full variable domain, with the rest looked up from reference TRBV7-2 and TRBJ2-7, is GAGVSQSPSNKVTEKGKDVELRCDPISGHTALYWYRQSLGQGLEFLIYFQGNSAPDKSGLPSDRFSAERTGGSVSTLTIQRTQQEDSAVYLCASSLTRIGEQYFGPGTRLTVT.